The clone carrying this T cell receptor (beta chain) was seen once. Its antigen remains unknown. The junction shows a germline mismatch at one end, possibly a read error. The sample is drawn from a study of tumor and adjacent non-tumor tissue in lung cancer. The wider study: There were some 12 adenocarcinoma, a couple of squamous cell carcinoma and 1 small cell lung cancer cases. Notes on the study in general: Top 100 clones took a larger repertoire share in normal lung. TCR diversity was significantly greater in tumor than normal lung tissue.

Three rounds of nested PCR, following a modified ARM-PCR protocol, produced the TCRbeta library. From the multiplex PCR reads, TCRdb called clonotypes with MiXCR, one entry per CDR3 protein. The sample has more than 45,000 distinct CDR3 sequences; more than 55% are singletons. The CDR3 consists of 14 residues. Per germline, CDR1 MNHEY and CDR2 SVGEGT. RNA was extracted from bulk tissue without any cell sorting. More than 3 cm separated this lung sample from the edge of the tumor. Sequenced input: distant non-tumor lung tissue. The chain recombines TRBV6-2 or TRBV6-3 with TRBJ2-7; tentatively, D is TRBD2 (5 bases). This receptor was obtained from a woman aged 65 to 85 with non-small cell lung cancer. CDR3 protein: CVSSYPGGSDQQYF. The DNA for the CDR3 is TGTGTCAGCAGCTACCCCGGAGGTAGCGACCAGCAGTACTTC.